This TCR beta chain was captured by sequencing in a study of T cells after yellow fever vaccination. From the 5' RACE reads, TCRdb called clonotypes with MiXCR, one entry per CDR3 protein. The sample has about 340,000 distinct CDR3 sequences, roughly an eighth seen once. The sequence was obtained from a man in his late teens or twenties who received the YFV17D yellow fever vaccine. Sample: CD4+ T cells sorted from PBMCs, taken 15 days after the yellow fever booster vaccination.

The CDR3 sequence is CASSVSGFGTNTGELFF. As DNA, the CDR3 is TGTGCCAGCAGCGTATCAGGGTTTGGTACGAACACCGGGGAGCTGTTTTTT. The chain joins TRBV9 to TRBJ2-2, with a weak D call TRBD1 (5 bases). This CDR3 has 17 amino acids. V lost 1 base and J lost 0, with 13 bases in between. CDR1 SGDLS and CDR2 YYNGEE come from the germline V gene.